Included here is one T cell receptor (beta chain) sequence, with context. The method was immunoSEQ multiplex PCR; TCRdb's version includes in-frame clones alone and lacks a portion of them. The sample carries more than 250,000 clones, roughly 90% recorded once. The sample comes from a study of blood T cell repertoires in COVID-19. Study as a whole: T cells, B-cell-depleted T cells, or PBMCs supplied cDNA or gDNA.

V lost 5 bases and J lost 2; bases outside the gene matches: 7. CDR3 length: 14 residues. CDR1 is GTSNPN and CDR2 is SVGIG in the germline V gene (reference sequence). Sequencing was done on a sample of peripheral blood. The origin of this receptor is a man in his late teens or twenties who had recovered from COVID-19. The rearrangement joins TRBV30 to TRBJ2-7; TRBD2 matches at 9 bases. In DNA form, the CDR3 reads TGTGCCTGGGGTCGTGTAGCGGGAGCCTACGAGCAGTACTTC. It codes for CAWGRVAGAYEQYF.